Below are 26 T cell receptor beta chains sequenced from a single sample in a study of blood T cell repertoires in COVID-19 (dated by TCRdb to 2019 to 2021). Library preparation employed the immunoSEQ multiplex PCR assay. TCRdb took this table from immuneACCESS and kept in-frame rearrangements with V and J called. Such tables lack part of the clones; where checked against another copy, unresolved V genes explain under half of the gap, and the rest is unexplained. In this sample the table shows about 15,000 clones, 60% to 80% of which occur a single time. Around 15% of the sample is held by the ten biggest clonotypes. The source material was peripheral blood. All receptors derive from a human donor in a cohort sampled during active COVID-19.

V gene TRBV18 combines with J gene TRBJ2-3, with a weak D call TRBD1 (5 bases). Germline lookup yields CDR1 KGHSH and CDR2 LQKENI. CDR3 length: 14 amino acids. Trimming shortened V by 1 base and J by 0 bases, and 5 bases separated the two germline ends. The CDR3 region is CASSPQGSTDTQYF. The CDR3, as DNA: TGTGCCAGCTCACCACAGGGGAGCACAGATACGCAGTATTTT.

This chain's CDR3 is CASSYTGGETQYF. The CDR3 coding sequence is TGTGCCAGCAGCTACACCGGAGGGGAGACCCAGTACTTC. The chain couples TRBV13 to TRBJ2-5; possible D gene TRBD2, 6 bases. Germline CDR1 reads PRHDT; CDR2 reads FYEKMQ (reference sequence). Trimming left V 4 bases short and J 5 bases short, with 11 bases between. This CDR3 is 13 amino acids long. Combining the CDR3 with reference TRBV13 and TRBJ2-5 gives the whole variable domain AAGVIQSPRHLIKEKRETATLKCYPIPRHDTVYWYQQGPGQDPQFLISFYEKMQSDKGSIPDRFSAQQFSDYHSELNMSSLELGDSALYFCASSYTGGETQYFGPGTRLLVL.

J is TRBJ2-1 and V is TRBV24-1, with TRBD1 as a possible D gene (5 bases). CDR3 size: 13 residues. The germline CDR1 and CDR2 sequences are KGHDR and SFDVKD. The ends were cut back, 3 bases at V and 12 bases at J, with 14 bases in the middle. The chain's CDR3 is CATSDPGKLVQFF. CDR3 sequence (DNA): TGTGCCACCAGTGATCCAGGGAAATTGGTGCAGTTCTTC.

The chain combines TRBV6-2 or TRBV6-3 with TRBJ2-2; 11 nucleotides match TRBD2. The ends lost 4 bases at V and 5 bases at J; junction bases unmatched: 12. The CDR3 loop spans 18 amino acids. Germline CDR1 reads MNHEY; CDR2 reads SVGEGT. CDR3 sequence: CASSSPTSGSRWTGELFF. CDR3 coding DNA: TGTGCCAGCAGTTCCCCAACTAGCGGGAGTCGCTGGACCGGGGAGCTGTTTTTT.

This rearrangement joins TRBV6-5 to TRBJ2-4; tentatively, D is TRBD2 (5 bases). The CDR3 loop spans 15 amino acids. V shed 3 bases and J shed 5 bases, with 14 bases lying between them. Germline-derived CDR1 and CDR2 are MNHEY and SVGAGI. The CDR3: CASSYEAGGQNIQYF. As DNA, the CDR3 is TGTGCCAGCAGTTATGAGGCGGGCGGACAAAACATTCAGTACTTC.

The chain uses TRBV5-1 and TRBJ1-1, with 9 bases matching TRBD1. CDR1 and CDR2 (germline): SGHRS, YFSETQ. CDR3 length: 15 amino acids. V was clipped by 2 bases and J by 3 bases; unmatched bases: 5. The CDR3, as DNA: TGCGCCAGCAGCTTACAGGGGGCTGAGGACACTGAAGCTTTCTTT. Residues: CASSLQGAEDTEAFF.

The CDR3 DNA follows: TGCGCCAGCAGCCAAGACTACCGCGGGGAGCTGTTTTTT. Protein: CASSQDYRGELFF. This chain links TRBV4-3 with TRBJ2-2; the D is unclear. Germline V CDR1 and CDR2: LGHNA, YSLEER. The V and J ends lost 0 bases and 7 bases respectively, with 6 bases between them. The length of the CDR3 is 13 residues.

J is TRBJ1-2 and V is TRBV29-1; 7 bases match TRBD1. Trimming took 4 bases from V and 4 from J; bases not matched to a gene: 12. CDR1 and CDR2 (germline): SQVTM, ANQGSEA. The CDR3 has 15 amino acids. The CDR3 bases are TGCAGCGTTGGCTCCGGGACAGAGAGGGGCTATGGCTACACCTTC. Translation: CSVGSGTERGYGYTF.

The chain employs TRBV7-7 and TRBJ2-3, with unresolved D. Trimming shortened V by 5 bases and J by 4 bases, and 10 bases separated the two germline ends. CDR3 length: 13 amino acids. Germline loops: CDR1 SSHAT, CDR2 FNYEAQ (reference sequence). CDR3 residues: CASSQARSDTQYF. CDR3 bases: TGTGCCAGCAGCCAAGCACGATCAGATACGCAGTATTTT.

The chain is built from TRBV7-9 and TRBJ2-1, with TRBD1 identical over 10 bases. Germline trimming cut 5 bases from V and 5 bases from J; bases unmatched to any gene: 12. Germline V gene lookup returns CDR1 SEHNR and CDR2 FQNEAQ (reference sequence). The CDR3 is 17 amino acids. The chain's CDR3 is CASSTWAGTGDNNEQFF. The DNA for the CDR3 is TGTGCCAGCAGCACTTGGGCCGGGACAGGGGACAACAATGAGCAGTTCTTC.

The chain links TRBV6-6 to TRBJ1-5; 7 bases map to TRBD1. This CDR3 comprises 13 residues. CDR1 and CDR2 from the germline V gene are MNHNY and SVGAGI (reference sequence). Trimming cost V 10 bases and J 5 bases; bases outside gene matches: 8. The CDR3 protein is CATTDRDYQPQHF. The CDR3 DNA reads TGTGCCACTACCGACAGGGACTATCAGCCCCAGCATTTT.

This clone was counted a single time. This chain connects TRBV29-1 to TRBJ2-6; possibly TRBD1 for D (6 bases). This CDR3 comprises 15 residues. V shed 3 bases and J shed 4 bases, with 13 bases lying between them. CDR1 SQVTM and CDR2 ANQGSEA come from the germline V gene. As DNA, the CDR3 is TGCAGCGTTGACGCAGGGGTCACCGGGGCCAACGTCCTGACTTTC. Residues: CSVDAGVTGANVLTF.

The rearrangement uses TRBV24-1 and TRBJ2-2, with D perhaps matching TRBD1 (5 bases). Germline CDR1 reads KGHDR; CDR2 reads SFDVKD. Between the trimmed V and J ends, which lost 9 bases and 4 bases, there was a span of 11 bases. This CDR3 spans 13 amino acids. The CDR3 DNA reads as TGTGCCACCCGAGCAGGGTTCACCGGGGAGCTGTTTTTT. Translation: CATRAGFTGELFF.

The chain employs TRBV5-1 and TRBJ2-7; maybe TRBD1 (6 bases). The CDR3 loop spans 15 amino acids. Per germline, CDR1 SGHRS and CDR2 YFSETQ. Trimming stripped 5 bases from V and 5 bases from J, with 20 bases between. The CDR3 loop is CASSLRTTGPNEQYF. The CDR3 region has the DNA TGCGCCAGCAGTTTGCGAACCACAGGGCCAAACGAGCAGTACTTC.

This clone was seen a handful of times. The chain carries TRBV28 and TRBJ2-2; perhaps TRBD1 as D (6 bases). Trimming took off 3 bases at V and 0 bases at J, with 17 bases between the two ends. The CDR3 covers 18 residues. Germline CDR1 reads MDHEN; CDR2 reads SYDVKM. Here the CDR3 reads CASSFLLTGPPNTGELFF. The CDR3 coding sequence is TGTGCCAGCAGTTTCCTCCTAACAGGGCCCCCGAACACCGGGGAGCTGTTTTTT.

The chain carries TRBV3-1 (or the pseudogene TRBV3-2) and TRBJ1-1; D unresolved. In germline, CDR1 is LGHDT, CDR2 YNNKEL (reference sequence). This CDR3 spans 13 amino acids. With 0 bases removed from V and 11 bases from J, the gap between germline ends came to 13 bases. CDR3 in amino acids: CASSQDVSLRAFF. CDR3 nucleotides: TGTGCCAGCAGCCAAGACGTATCCCTGAGGGCTTTCTTT.

This sequence joins TRBV9 and TRBJ2-1; 9 positions agree with TRBD2. CDR3 length: 16 residues. The germline gives CDR1 SGDLS, CDR2 YYNGEE. J gave up 4 bases and V 3 bases, and 8 bases lay outside the gene matches. DNA of the CDR3: TGTGCCAGCAGCGCCTATAGCGGGGGAGAGTACAATGAGCAGTTCTTC. Amino acid sequence: CASSAYSGGEYNEQFF.

V gene TRBV6-5 combines with J gene TRBJ2-1; 9 bases fit TRBD1. Losses at the gene ends were 0 bases for V and 7 bases for J; bases not matched to a gene: 4. Per the germline V gene, CDR1 is MNHEY and CDR2 is SVGAGI. The CDR3 extends over 15 amino acids. In DNA, the CDR3 is TGTGCCAGCAGTTACTCCGGGACAGGGTGGAATGAGCAGTTCTTC. Its translation: CASSYSGTGWNEQFF.

This clone was found a few times. The chain is built from TRBV7-2 and TRBJ2-7, with 9 bases lining up with TRBD2. Germline assignment: CDR1 SGHTA and CDR2 FQGNSA. V shed 6 bases, J shed 2 bases, and the junction held 11 bases outside the gene matches. The length of the CDR3 is 16 residues. The CDR3 loop is CASRRPGASGTYEQYF. Here the CDR3 DNA reads TGTGCCAGCAGACGGCCCGGGGCTAGCGGGACCTACGAGCAGTACTTC.

This rearrangement joins TRBV12-3 or TRBV12-4 to TRBJ2-5, with D uncertain. With 2 bases removed from V and 5 bases from J, the gap between germline ends came to 3 bases. The CDR3 length is 11 residues. The CDR3 nucleotides are TGTGCCAGCAGTTTACTTGAGACCCAGTACTTC. It is translated as CASSLLETQYF.

V usage is TRBV12-5 and J usage is TRBJ2-3, with 12 bases that match TRBD2. V was clipped by 1 base and J by 4 bases; unmatched bases: 3. Germline CDR1 and CDR2: LGHNT and FRNRAP. CDR3 length: 16 amino acids. CDR3 loop: CASGLATSGRADTQYF. The CDR3 nucleotides are TGTGCTAGTGGTTTGGCGACTAGCGGGAGAGCAGATACGCAGTATTTT.

The sample holds a few counts of this clone. The chain has TRBV7-9 and TRBJ2-1, with a weak D call TRBD2 (5 bases). From germline, CDR1 is SEHNR and CDR2 FQNEAQ (reference sequence). The V gene lost 6 bases and the J gene lost 7 bases, with 16 bases spanning the gap. The CDR3 spans 14 residues. DNA for the CDR3: TGTGCCAGCAGGTTCACGGGGAACCAAAATGAGCAGTTCTTC. Protein sequence: CASRFTGNQNEQFF.

The CDR3 DNA follows: TGTGCCAGCAGTTTATCCGGGACAGGGACCTACGAGCAGTACTTC. Amino acid sequence: CASSLSGTGTYEQYF. This rearrangement joins TRBV27 to TRBJ2-7; 9 bases fit TRBD1. V lost 0 bases to trimming and J lost 2 bases; unmatched junction nucleotides: 2. Per germline, CDR1 MNHEY and CDR2 SMNVEV (reference sequence). CDR3 size: 15 residues.

A few counts support this clone. The genes are TRBV9 and TRBJ2-7, with 10 bases fitting TRBD1. Per the germline V gene, CDR1 is SGDLS and CDR2 is YYNGEE. Trimming took 0 bases from V and 4 from J; bases not matched to a gene: 7. The CDR3 contains 16 residues. The CDR3 region is CASSVGQGAGRYEQYF. Written as DNA, the CDR3 is TGTGCCAGCAGCGTAGGACAGGGGGCTGGCCGGTACGAGCAGTACTTC.

V usage is TRBV30 and J usage is TRBJ2-7, with D possibly TRBD1 on 6 matching bases. From germline, CDR1 is GTSNPN and CDR2 SVGIG (reference sequence). The V gene lost 4 bases and the J gene lost 0 bases, with 10 bases spanning the gap. The CDR3 spans 13 residues. The CDR3 DNA is TGTGCCTGGAAAAAAGGGGGCTCCTACGAGCAGTACTTC. Residues: CAWKKGGSYEQYF. Drawing the rest from reference TRBV30 and TRBJ2-7, the complete variable domain is SQTIHQWPATLVQPVGSPLSLECTVEGTSNPNLYWYRQAAGRGLQLLFYSVGIGQISSEVPQNLSASRPQDRQFILSSKKLLLSDSGFYLCAWKKGGSYEQYFGPGTRLTVT.

The rearrangement joins TRBV10-1 to TRBJ1-1; no definite D call. In germline, CDR1 is WNHNN, CDR2 SYGVQD (reference sequence). This CDR3 is built from 13 residues. The V gene lost 4 bases and the J gene lost 4 bases, with 10 bases spanning the gap. CDR3 loop: CASSGNRGTEAFF. The CDR3 bases are TGCGCCAGCAGTGGAAACCGGGGCACTGAAGCTTTCTTT.